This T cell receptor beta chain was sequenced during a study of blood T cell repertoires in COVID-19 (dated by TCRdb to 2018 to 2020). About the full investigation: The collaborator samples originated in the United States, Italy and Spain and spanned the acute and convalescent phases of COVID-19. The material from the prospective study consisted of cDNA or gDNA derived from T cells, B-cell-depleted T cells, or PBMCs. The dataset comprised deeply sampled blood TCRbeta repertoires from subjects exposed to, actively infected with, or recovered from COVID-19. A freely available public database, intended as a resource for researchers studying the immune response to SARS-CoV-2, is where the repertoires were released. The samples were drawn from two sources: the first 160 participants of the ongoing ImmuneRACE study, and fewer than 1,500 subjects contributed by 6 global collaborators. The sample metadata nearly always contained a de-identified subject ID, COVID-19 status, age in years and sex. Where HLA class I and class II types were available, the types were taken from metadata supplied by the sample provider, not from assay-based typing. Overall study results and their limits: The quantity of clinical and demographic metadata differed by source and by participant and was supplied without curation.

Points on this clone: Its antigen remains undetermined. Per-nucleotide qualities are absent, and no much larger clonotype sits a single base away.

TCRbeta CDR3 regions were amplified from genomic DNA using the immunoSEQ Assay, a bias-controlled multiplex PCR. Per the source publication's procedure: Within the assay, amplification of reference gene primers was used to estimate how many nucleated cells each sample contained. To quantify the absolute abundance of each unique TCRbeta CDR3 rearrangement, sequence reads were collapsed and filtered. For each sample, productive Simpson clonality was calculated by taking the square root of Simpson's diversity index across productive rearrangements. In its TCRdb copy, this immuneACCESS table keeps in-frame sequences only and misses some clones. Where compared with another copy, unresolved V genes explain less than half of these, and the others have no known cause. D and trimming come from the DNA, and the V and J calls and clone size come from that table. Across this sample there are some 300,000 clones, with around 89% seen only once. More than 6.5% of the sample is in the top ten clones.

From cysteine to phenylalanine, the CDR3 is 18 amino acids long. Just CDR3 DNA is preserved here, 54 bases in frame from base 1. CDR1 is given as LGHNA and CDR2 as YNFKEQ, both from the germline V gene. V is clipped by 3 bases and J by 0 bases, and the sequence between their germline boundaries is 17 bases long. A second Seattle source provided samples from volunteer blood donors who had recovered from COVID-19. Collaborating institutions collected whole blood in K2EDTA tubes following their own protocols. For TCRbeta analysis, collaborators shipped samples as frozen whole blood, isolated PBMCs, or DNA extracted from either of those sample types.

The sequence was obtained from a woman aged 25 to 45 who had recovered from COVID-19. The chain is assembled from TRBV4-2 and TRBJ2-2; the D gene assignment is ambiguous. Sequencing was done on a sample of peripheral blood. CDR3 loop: CASSHPDGAPTNTGELFF. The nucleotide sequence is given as TGTGCCAGCAGCCATCCCGACGGAGCCCCTACGAACACCGGGGAGCTGTTTTTT.